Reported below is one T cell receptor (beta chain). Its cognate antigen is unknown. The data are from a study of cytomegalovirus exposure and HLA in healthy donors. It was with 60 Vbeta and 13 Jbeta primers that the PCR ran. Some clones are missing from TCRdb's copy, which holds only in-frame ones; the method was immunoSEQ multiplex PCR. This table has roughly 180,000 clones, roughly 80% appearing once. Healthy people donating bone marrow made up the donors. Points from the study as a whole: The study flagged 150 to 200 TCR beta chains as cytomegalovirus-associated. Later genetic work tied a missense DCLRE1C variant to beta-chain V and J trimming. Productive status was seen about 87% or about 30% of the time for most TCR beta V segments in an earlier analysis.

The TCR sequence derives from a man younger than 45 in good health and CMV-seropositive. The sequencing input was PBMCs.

In nucleotides, the CDR3 is TGTGCCTCCCCAGTGCAGTACTTC. It encodes CASPVQYF. The gene calls are TRBV6-5 and TRBJ2-5; D is unclear. This CDR3 is built from 8 residues. Germline CDR1 MNHEY, CDR2 SVGAGI. Trimming took off 11 bases at V and 11 bases at J, with 9 bases between the two ends.